Only a few counts were recorded for the clone carrying this T cell receptor (beta chain). Its target is not known. These data come from a study of early T cells in non-severe SARS-CoV-2 infection. Study details: RNA in bulk from unsorted whole blood was sequenced, and chains were unpaired.

This CDR3 spans 11 amino acids. Germline V gene lookup returns CDR1 SGHTA and CDR2 FQGNSA. V lost 5 bases to trimming and J lost 9 bases, with 8 bases between them. Study conclusions and caveats: Anti-spike CD8 responses were favored in VDJdb matching, and private and CD4 specificities were missed.

Unique molecular identifiers tagged individual cDNA molecules. MiXCR was run by TCRdb on the 5' RACE reads, yielding one entry per CDR3 protein. The repertoire includes some 89,000 distinct CDR3 sequences, 8% to 13% of them detected once, and approximately 4.7% sits in the top ten. The rearrangement uses TRBV7-2 and TRBJ2-1; no clear D. The TCR originated in an adult who was a healthcare worker with PCR-confirmed SARS-CoV-2 infection or an uninfected control (not recorded which). Here the sequenced sample was whole blood, taken at baseline. CDR3 protein: CASSDYSEQFF. CDR3 DNA sequence: TGTGCCAGCAGCGATTATTCTGAGCAGTTCTTC. Supplemented by reference TRBV7-2 and TRBJ2-1, the full variable domain reads GAGVSQSPSNKVTEKGKDVELRCDPISGHTALYWYRQSLGQGLEFLIYFQGNSAPDKSGLPSDRFSAERTGGSVSTLTIQRTQQEDSAVYLCASSDYSEQFFGPGTRLTVL.